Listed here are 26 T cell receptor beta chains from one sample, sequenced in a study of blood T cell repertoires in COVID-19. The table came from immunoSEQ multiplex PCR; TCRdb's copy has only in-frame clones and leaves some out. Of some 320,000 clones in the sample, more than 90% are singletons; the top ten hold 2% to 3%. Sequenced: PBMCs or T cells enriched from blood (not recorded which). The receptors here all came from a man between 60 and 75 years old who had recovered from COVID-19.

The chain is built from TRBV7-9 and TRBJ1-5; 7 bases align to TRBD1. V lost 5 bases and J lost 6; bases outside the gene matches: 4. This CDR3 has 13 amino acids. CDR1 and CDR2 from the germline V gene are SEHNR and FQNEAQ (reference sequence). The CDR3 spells CASSQQGFQPQHF. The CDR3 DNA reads TGTGCCAGCAGCCAACAGGGGTTTCAGCCCCAGCATTTT.

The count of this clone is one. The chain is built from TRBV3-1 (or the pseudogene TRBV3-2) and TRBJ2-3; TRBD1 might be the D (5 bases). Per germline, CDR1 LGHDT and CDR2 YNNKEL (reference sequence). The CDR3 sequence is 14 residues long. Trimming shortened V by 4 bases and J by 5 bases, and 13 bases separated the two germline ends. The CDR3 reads CASSLRLGLDTQYF. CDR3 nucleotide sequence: TGTGCCAGCAGCCTCCGACTGGGGCTAGATACGCAGTATTTT.

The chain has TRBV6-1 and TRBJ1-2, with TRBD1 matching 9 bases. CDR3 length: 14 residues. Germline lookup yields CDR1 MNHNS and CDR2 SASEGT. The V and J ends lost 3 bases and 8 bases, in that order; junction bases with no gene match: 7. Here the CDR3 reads CASSERTGVIGYTF. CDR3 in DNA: TGTGCCAGCAGTGAGAGGACAGGGGTAATAGGCTACACCTTC.

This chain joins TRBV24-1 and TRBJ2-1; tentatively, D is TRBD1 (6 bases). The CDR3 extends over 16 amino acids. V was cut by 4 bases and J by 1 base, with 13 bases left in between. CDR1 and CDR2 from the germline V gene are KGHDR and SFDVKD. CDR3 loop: CATSDQAGDSYNEQFF. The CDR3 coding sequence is TGTGCCACCAGTGACCAAGCAGGGGATTCCTACAATGAGCAGTTCTTC.

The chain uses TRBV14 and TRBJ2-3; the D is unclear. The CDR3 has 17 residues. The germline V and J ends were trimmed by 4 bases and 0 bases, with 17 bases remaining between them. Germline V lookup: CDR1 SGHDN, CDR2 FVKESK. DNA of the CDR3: TGTGCCAGCAGCCGCGGTCGGATCCTATCTAGCACAGATACGCAGTATTTT. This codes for CASSRGRILSSTDTQYF.

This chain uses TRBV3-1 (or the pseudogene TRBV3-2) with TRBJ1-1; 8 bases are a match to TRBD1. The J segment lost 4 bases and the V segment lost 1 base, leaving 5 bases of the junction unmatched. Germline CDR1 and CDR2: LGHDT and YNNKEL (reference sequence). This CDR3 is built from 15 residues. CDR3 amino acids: CASSQVRGPSTEAFF. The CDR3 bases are TGTGCCAGCAGCCAAGTCAGGGGGCCTAGCACTGAAGCTTTCTTT.

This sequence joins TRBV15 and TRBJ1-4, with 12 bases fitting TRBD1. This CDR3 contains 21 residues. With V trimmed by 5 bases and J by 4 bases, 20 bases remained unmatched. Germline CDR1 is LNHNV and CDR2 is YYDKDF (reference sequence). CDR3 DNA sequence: TGTGCCACCAGCCCGTCGGGGGTACCGGGACAGGGGGCGGTATTTAATGAAAAACTGTTTTTT. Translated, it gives CATSPSGVPGQGAVFNEKLFF.

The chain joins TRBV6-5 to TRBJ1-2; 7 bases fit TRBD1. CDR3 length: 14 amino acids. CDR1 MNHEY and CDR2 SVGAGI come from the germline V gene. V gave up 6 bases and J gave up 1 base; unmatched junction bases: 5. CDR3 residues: CASRPGQRNYGYTF. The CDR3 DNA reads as TGTGCCAGCAGGCCGGGACAGCGTAACTATGGCTACACCTTC.

The chain's CDR3 is CASSQVETGYGYTF. CDR3 sequence (DNA): TGCGCCAGCAGCCAAGTCGAAACAGGGTATGGCTACACCTTC. The chain recombines TRBV4-1 with TRBJ1-2, with D tentatively TRBD1 (6 bases). CDR3 length: 14 residues. V lost 1 base to trimming and J lost 5 bases, with 11 bases between them. Germline CDR1 MGHRA, CDR2 YSYEKL.

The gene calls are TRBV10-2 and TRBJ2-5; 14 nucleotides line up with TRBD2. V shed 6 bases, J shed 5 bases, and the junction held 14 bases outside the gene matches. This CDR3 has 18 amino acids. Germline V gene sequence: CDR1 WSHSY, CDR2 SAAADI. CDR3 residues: CASRSRVGTSGRYETQYF. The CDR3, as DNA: TGCGCCAGCAGATCTCGGGTGGGGACTAGCGGGAGATATGAGACCCAGTACTTC.

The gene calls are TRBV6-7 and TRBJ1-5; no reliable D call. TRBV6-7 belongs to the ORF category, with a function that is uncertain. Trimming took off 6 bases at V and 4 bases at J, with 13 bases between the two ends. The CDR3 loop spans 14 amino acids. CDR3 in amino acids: CASRKRSGNQPQHF. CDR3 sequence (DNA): TGTGCCAGCAGGAAAAGGTCGGGAAATCAGCCCCAGCATTTT.

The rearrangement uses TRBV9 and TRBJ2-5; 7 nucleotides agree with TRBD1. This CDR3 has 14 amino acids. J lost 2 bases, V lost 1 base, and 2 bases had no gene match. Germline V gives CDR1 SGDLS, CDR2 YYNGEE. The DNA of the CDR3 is TGTGCCAGCAGCGTACAGGGGGTGCAAGAGACCCAGTACTTC. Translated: CASSVQGVQETQYF.

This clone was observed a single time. Here the CDR3 reads CASSHRGGMEGEQFF. CDR3 sequence (DNA): TGTGCCAGCAGCCACCGGGGAGGTATGGAAGGGGAGCAGTTCTTC. V usage is TRBV11-3 and J usage is TRBJ2-1, with D possibly TRBD2 on 6 matching bases. The V end was cut by 5 bases, the J end by 10 bases, with 21 bases between. Germline CDR1 is SGHNT and CDR2 is YENEEA. The CDR3 runs to 15 residues.

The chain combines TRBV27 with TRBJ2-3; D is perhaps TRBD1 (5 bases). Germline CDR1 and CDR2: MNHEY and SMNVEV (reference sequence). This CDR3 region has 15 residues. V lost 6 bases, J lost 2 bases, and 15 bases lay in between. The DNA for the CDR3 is TGTGCCAGCAGCAGGTTGGACATCACCACAGATACGCAGTATTTT. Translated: CASSRLDITTDTQYF.

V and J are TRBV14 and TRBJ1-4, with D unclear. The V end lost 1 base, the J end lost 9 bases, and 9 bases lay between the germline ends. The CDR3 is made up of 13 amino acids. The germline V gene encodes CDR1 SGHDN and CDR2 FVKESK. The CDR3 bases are TGTGCCAGCAGCCAAGGGGCGATTCAAAAACTGTTTTTT. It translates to CASSQGAIQKLFF.

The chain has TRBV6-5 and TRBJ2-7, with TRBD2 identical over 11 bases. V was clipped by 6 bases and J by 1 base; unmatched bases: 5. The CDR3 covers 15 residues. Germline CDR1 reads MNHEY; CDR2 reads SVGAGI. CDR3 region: CASSIAGGLSYEQYF. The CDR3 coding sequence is TGTGCCAGCAGCATAGCGGGGGGGCTTTCCTACGAGCAGTACTTC.

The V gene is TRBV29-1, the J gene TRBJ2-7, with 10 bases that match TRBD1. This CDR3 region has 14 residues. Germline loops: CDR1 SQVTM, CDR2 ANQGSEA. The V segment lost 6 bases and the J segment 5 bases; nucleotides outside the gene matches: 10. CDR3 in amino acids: CSVVGTGVFHEQYF. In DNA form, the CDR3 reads TGCAGCGTGGTTGGGACAGGGGTCTTCCACGAGCAGTACTTC.

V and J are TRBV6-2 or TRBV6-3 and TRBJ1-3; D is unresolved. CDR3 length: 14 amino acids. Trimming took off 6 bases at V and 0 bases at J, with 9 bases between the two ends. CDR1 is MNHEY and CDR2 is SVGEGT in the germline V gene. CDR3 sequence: CASSPRYSGNTIYF. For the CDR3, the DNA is TGTGCCAGCAGCCCGAGATACTCTGGAAACACCATATATTTT.

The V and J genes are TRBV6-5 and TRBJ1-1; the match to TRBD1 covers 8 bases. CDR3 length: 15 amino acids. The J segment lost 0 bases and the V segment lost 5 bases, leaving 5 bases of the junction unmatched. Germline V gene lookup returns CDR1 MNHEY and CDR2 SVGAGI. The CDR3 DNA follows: TGTGCCAGCAGTAAGACAGGGGCACTGAACACTGAAGCTTTCTTT. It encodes CASSKTGALNTEAFF.

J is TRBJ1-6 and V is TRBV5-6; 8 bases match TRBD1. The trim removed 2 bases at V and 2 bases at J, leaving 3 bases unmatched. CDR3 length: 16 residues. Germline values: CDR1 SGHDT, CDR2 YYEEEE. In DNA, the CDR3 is TGTGCCAGCAGCTTCAGGGGGCGCCCCTATAATTCACCCCTCCACTTT. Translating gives CASSFRGRPYNSPLHF.

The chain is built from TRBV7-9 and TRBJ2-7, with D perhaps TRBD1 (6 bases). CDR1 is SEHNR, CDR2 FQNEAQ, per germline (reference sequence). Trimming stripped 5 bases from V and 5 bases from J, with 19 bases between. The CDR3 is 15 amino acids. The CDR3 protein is CASSAGQSTGDEQYF. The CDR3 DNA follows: TGTGCCAGCAGCGCCGGACAGTCGACCGGGGACGAGCAGTACTTC.

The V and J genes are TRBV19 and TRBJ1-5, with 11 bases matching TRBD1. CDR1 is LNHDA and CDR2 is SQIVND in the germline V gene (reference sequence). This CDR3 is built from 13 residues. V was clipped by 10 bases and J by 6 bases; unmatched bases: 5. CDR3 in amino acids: CATSGQGVQPQHF. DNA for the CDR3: TGTGCCACCTCGGGACAGGGGGTTCAGCCCCAGCATTTT.

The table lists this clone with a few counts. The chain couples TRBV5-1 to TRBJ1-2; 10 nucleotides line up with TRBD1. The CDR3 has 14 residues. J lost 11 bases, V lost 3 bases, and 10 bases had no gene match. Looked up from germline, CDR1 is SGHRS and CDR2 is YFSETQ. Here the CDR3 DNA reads TGCGCCAGCAGCTCCCCCCGACAGGGGGCACGATACACCTTC. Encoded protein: CASSSPRQGARYTF.

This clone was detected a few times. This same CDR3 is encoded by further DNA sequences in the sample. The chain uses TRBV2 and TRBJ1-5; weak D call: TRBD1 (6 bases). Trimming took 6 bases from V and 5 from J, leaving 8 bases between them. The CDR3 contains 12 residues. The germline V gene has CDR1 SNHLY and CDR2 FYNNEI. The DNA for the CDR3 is TGTGCCAGCAGGGCAGGGGATCAGCCCCAGCATTTT. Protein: CASRAGDQPQHF.

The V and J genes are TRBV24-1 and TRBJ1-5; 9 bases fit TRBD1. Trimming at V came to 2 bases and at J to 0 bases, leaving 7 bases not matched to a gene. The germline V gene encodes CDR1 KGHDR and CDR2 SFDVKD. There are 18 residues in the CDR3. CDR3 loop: CATSDSGTGPYSNQPQHF. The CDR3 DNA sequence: TGTGCCACCAGTGATTCCGGGACAGGGCCTTATAGCAATCAGCCCCAGCATTTT.

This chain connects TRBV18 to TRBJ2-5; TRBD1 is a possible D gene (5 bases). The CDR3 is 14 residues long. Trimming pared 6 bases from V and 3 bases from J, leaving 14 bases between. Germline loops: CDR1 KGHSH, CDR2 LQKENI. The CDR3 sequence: CASSHQGTKETQYF. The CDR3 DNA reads TGTGCCAGCTCCCACCAGGGTACCAAAGAGACCCAGTACTTC.